Sequencing of this T cell receptor (beta chain) was carried out in a study of shared clonotypes between healthy human individuals. The CDR3 length is 13 residues. CDR1 SGHDT and CDR2 YYEEEE come from the germline V gene. J was trimmed by 14 bases and V by 3 bases; bases with no gene match: 11. Investigators spread the genomic DNA of each subset evenly over several immunoSEQ plates. Some clones are missing from TCRdb's copy, which holds only in-frame ones; the method was immunoSEQ multiplex PCR. The sample holds around 1.9 million clones, 90% to 95% seen once. CD8 cells regarded as naive lacked CD45RO, were positively chosen for CCR7, and omitted terminally differentiated effector memory CD45RA+ cells. Only Caucasian adults living in Nashville, Tennessee made up the donor group.

The receptor was isolated from a man aged 18-30 years in good health. Some clones in this sample may be carry-over from other donors' samples. This chain connects TRBV5-6 to TRBJ2-4, with 7 positions matching TRBD1. The sample taken for sequencing was naive CD8+ T cells from PBMCs. The CDR3 loop is CASSWGQSLREYF. The CDR3 DNA is TGTGCCAGCAGCTGGGGACAGAGCCTAAGAGAGTACTTC.